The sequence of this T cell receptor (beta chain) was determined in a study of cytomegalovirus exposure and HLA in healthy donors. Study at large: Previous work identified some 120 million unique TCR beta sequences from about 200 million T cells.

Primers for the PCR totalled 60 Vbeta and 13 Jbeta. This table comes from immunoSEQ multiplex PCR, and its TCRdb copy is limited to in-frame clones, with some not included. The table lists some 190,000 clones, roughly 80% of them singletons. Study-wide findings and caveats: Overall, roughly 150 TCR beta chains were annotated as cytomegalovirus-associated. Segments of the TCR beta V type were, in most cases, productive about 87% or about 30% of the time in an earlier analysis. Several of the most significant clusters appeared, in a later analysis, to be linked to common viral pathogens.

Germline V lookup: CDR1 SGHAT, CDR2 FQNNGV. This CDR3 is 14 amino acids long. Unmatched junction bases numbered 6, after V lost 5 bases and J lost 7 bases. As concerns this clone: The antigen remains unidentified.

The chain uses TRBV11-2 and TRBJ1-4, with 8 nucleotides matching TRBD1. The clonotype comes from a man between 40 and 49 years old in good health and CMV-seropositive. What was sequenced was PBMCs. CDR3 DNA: TGTGCCAGCAGCCTCGGGACAGGAGCTGAAAAACTGTTTTTT. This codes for CASSLGTGAEKLFF.